This entry lists 30 T cell receptor beta chains sequenced from one sample in a study of a mutant IDH1 vaccine in newly diagnosed glioma. Time point given: week 11, during vaccination. In every dose of vaccine, 300 ug of mutant IDH1 20-mer peptide was given alongside topical imiquimod. No antigen has been identified for these receptors. Method: immunoSEQ multiplex PCR; TCRdb's copy keeps in-frame clones and lacks some. The sample contains about 64,000 clones, roughly 84% of which appear only once. The sample was PBMCs, taken from a glioma patient whose treatment included an IDH1 peptide vaccine. These receptors came from a woman aged 45-65 years with glioma.

The gene calls are TRBV5-1 and TRBJ1-4; TRBD1 is a possible D gene (5 bases). V lost 0 bases and J 4 bases, leaving 22 bases between the germline ends. Per germline, CDR1 SGHRS and CDR2 YFSETQ. The CDR3 has 19 amino acids. The CDR3 reads CASSLGFQGSRRGNEKLFF. In DNA, the CDR3 is TGCGCCAGCAGCTTGGGGTTCCAGGGTTCAAGGAGGGGTAATGAAAAACTGTTTTTT. The variable domain in full, completed from reference TRBV5-1 and TRBJ1-4, reads KAGVTQTPRYLIKTRGQQVTLSCSPISGHRSVSWYQQTPGQGLQFLFEYFSETQRNKGNFPGRFSGRQFSNSRSEMNVSTLELGDSALYLCASSLGFQGSRRGNEKLFFGSGTQLSVL.

This clone was detected once. The CDR3 DNA reads TGTGCCAGTAGTCCCGTACAGGGTGCCAACTATGGCTACACCTTC. This encodes CASSPVQGANYGYTF. V gene TRBV19 combines with J gene TRBJ1-2; possible D gene TRBD1, 6 bases. CDR3 size: 15 residues. Germline V CDR1 and CDR2: LNHDA, SQIVND (reference sequence). Trimming stripped 5 bases from V and 2 bases from J, with 15 bases between.

CDR3: CASSSGTSASNEQFF. In DNA form, the CDR3 reads TGCGCCAGCAGCAGCGGGACATCCGCATCAAATGAGCAGTTCTTC. The chain couples TRBV5-1 to TRBJ2-1; maybe TRBD2 (7 bases). Germline-derived CDR1 and CDR2 are SGHRS and YFSETQ. The V end was cut by 4 bases, the J end by 7 bases, with 18 bases between. CDR3 length: 15 residues. The variable domain in full, completed from reference TRBV5-1 and TRBJ2-1, reads KAGVTQTPRYLIKTRGQQVTLSCSPISGHRSVSWYQQTPGQGLQFLFEYFSETQRNKGNFPGRFSGRQFSNSRSEMNVSTLELGDSALYLCASSSGTSASNEQFFGPGTRLTVL.

To note about this clone: The same CDR3 also results from other DNA sequences found in this sample. The gene calls are TRBV6-5 and TRBJ1-4; D gene unclear. V lost 5 bases and J lost 8, with 9 bases in between. Germline V CDR1 and CDR2: MNHEY, SVGAGI. CDR3 size: 12 residues. The CDR3 DNA reads as TGTGCCAGCAGTAGGGATGGCGAAAAACTGTTTTTT. Amino acids: CASSRDGEKLFF.

The CDR3 coding sequence is TGTGCCAGCAGTGAATTTTTCGTCCTACCAAACAGGGTTGGTGGAAACACCATATATTTT. This translates into CASSEFFVLPNRVGGNTIYF. V and J are TRBV2 and TRBJ1-3, with TRBD1 as a possible D gene (6 bases). CDR1 is SNHLY, CDR2 FYNNEI, per germline. This CDR3 is built from 20 residues. V lost 2 bases, J lost 3 bases, and 26 bases lay in between.

The gene calls are TRBV15 and TRBJ1-6; TRBD1 is a possible D gene (5 bases). Germline loops: CDR1 LNHNV, CDR2 YYDKDF (reference sequence). Deletions cut 5 bases from V and 6 bases from J, with 17 bases between. CDR3 length: 16 amino acids. The CDR3 region is CATSPRSGGSNSPLHF. The CDR3 nucleotides read TGTGCCACCAGCCCAAGGAGCGGGGGGAGTAATTCACCCCTCCACTTT.

This clone was detected a few times. V gene TRBV6-5 combines with J gene TRBJ1-5; D not certain. The V gene lost 1 base and the J gene lost 5 bases, with 6 bases spanning the gap. Germline V CDR1 and CDR2: MNHEY, SVGAGI. CDR3 length: 13 residues. The DNA for the CDR3 is TGTGCCAGCAGTTACTACCCAGATCAGCCCCAGCATTTT. It translates to CASSYYPDQPQHF.

The CDR3 sequence: CASSERGSRRADTQYF. As DNA, the CDR3 is TGCGCCAGCAGTGAAAGGGGCTCCAGGAGGGCAGATACGCAGTATTTT. This sequence joins TRBV10-2 and TRBJ2-3, with D possibly TRBD2 on 6 matching bases. V lost 3 bases, J lost 4 bases, and 17 bases lay in between. Germline assignment: CDR1 WSHSY and CDR2 SAAADI. This CDR3 spans 16 amino acids.

CDR3 protein: CSMVRRQGGSNSPLHF. The CDR3 DNA reads TGTTCTATGGTTAGACGTCAGGGAGGGAGTAATTCACCCCTCCACTTT. The chain is built from TRBV30 and TRBJ1-6; tentative D call: TRBD1 (5 bases). The CDR3 runs 16 residues. Germline V gene sequence: CDR1 GTSNPN, CDR2 SVGIG (reference sequence).

This sequence joins TRBV11-2 and TRBJ2-4; D unresolved. Germline-derived CDR1 and CDR2 are SGHAT and FQNNGV. There are 17 residues in the CDR3. V lost 2 bases to trimming and J lost 5 bases, with 19 bases between them. The CDR3 here is CASSLFSSPRPENIQYF. CDR3 sequence (DNA): TGTGCCAGCAGCTTATTTAGCTCGCCCCGTCCGGAAAACATTCAGTACTTC.

The rearrangement joins TRBV4-1 to TRBJ2-5, with 7 nucleotides matching TRBD2. V was clipped by 4 bases and J by 2 bases; unmatched bases: 10. The CDR3 totals 16 residues. Germline values: CDR1 MGHRA, CDR2 YSYEKL. The CDR3 bases are TGCGCCAGCAGCCCTCTCGTCGGGGGGTGGCAAGAGACCCAGTACTTC. Translating it yields CASSPLVGGWQETQYF.

CDR3 in amino acids: CASSPGQGQNEKLFF. CDR3 coding DNA: TGCGCCAGCAGCCCTGGACAGGGCCAAAATGAAAAACTGTTTTTT. V gene TRBV10-2 combines with J gene TRBJ1-4; 8 bases line up with TRBD1. Germline CDR1 and CDR2: WSHSY and SAAADI. The CDR3 spans 15 residues. The junction had 8 bases not matched to a gene; V was cut back by 6 bases and J by 5 bases.

The genes are TRBV9 and TRBJ2-3, with 7 bases that match TRBD1. This CDR3 has 16 amino acids. Germline values: CDR1 SGDLS, CDR2 YYNGEE. V dropped 2 bases and J dropped 1; count of bases not matched to a gene: 7. The CDR3 DNA sequence: TGTGCCAGCAGCGTCGGGACAGATATCCGCACAGATACGCAGTATTTT. Translating gives CASSVGTDIRTDTQYF. Together with reference TRBV9 and TRBJ2-3, the CDR3 gives the full variable domain: DSGVTQTPKHLITATGQRVTLRCSPRSGDLSVYWYQQSLDQGLQFLIQYYNGEERAKGNILERFSAQQFPDLHSELNLSSLELGDSALYFCASSVGTDIRTDTQYFGPGTRLTVL.

This chain uses TRBV13 with TRBJ2-6; no clear D. This CDR3 region has 15 residues. CDR1 is PRHDT, CDR2 FYEKMQ, per germline (reference sequence). V lost 0 bases to trimming and J lost 2 bases, with 5 bases between them. The CDR3 sequence: CASSLGPAGANVLTF. CDR3 sequence (DNA): TGTGCCAGCAGCTTAGGGCCAGCTGGGGCCAACGTCCTGACTTTC.

The gene calls are TRBV9 and TRBJ2-3; D is undetermined. Trimming took off 0 bases at V and 6 bases at J, with 11 bases between the two ends. The CDR3 is 14 residues long. Germline-derived CDR1 and CDR2 are SGDLS and YYNGEE. CDR3 in DNA: TGTGCCAGCAGCGTAGGGGCCGGAGCGGATACGCAGTATTTT. This sequence encodes CASSVGAGADTQYF.

This clone has just one count. V usage is TRBV7-2 and J usage is TRBJ2-2; D uncertain. With 5 bases removed from V and 6 bases from J, the gap between germline ends came to 7 bases. The CDR3 consists of 12 residues. Germline lookup yields CDR1 SGHTA and CDR2 FQGNSA. This CDR3 is CASSRYAGELFF. The CDR3 region has the DNA TGTGCCAGCAGCCGATACGCCGGGGAGCTGTTTTTT.

The V and J genes are TRBV10-3 and TRBJ2-7, with 8 bases fitting TRBD1. This CDR3 spans 15 amino acids. V lost 0 bases, J lost 2 bases, and 3 bases stayed unmatched. CDR1 is ENHRY and CDR2 is SYGVKD in the germline V gene. CDR3 nucleotide sequence: TGTGCCATCAGTGAGTCGACAGGGGCTACCTACGAGCAGTACTTC. This gives the protein CAISESTGATYEQYF.

CDR3 DNA sequence: TGTGCCAGCAGCGAGGACAGGGATGGCAAAAACATTCAGTACTTC. Encoded protein: CASSEDRDGKNIQYF. The V and J genes are TRBV25-1 and TRBJ2-4, with 8 bases identical to TRBD1. The CDR3 is made up of 15 amino acids. With 6 bases clipped from V and 3 bases from J, the junction kept 7 bases outside the gene matches. In germline, CDR1 is MGHDK, CDR2 SYGVNS.

This clone was seen a handful of times. V usage is TRBV2 and J usage is TRBJ2-7, with D uncertain. The length of the CDR3 is 12 residues. V lost 5 bases to trimming and J lost 5 bases, with 10 bases between them. The V gene's germline CDR1 is SNHLY and CDR2 FYNNEI. CDR3 protein: CASSLRTHEQYF. The CDR3 DNA is TGTGCCAGCAGTCTCCGGACCCACGAGCAGTACTTC.

The CDR3 DNA follows: TGTGCCAGCAGCCTACAGGGCACCTACGAGCAGTACTTC. It is translated as CASSLQGTYEQYF. This sequence joins TRBV7-9 and TRBJ2-7; tentative D call: TRBD1 (6 bases). Germline-derived CDR1 and CDR2 are SEHNR and FQNEAQ (reference sequence). V was pared by 5 bases and J by 2 bases, with 10 bases between. The CDR3 runs 13 residues. The full variable domain, its missing parts supplied by reference TRBV7-9 and TRBJ2-7, is DTGVSQNPRHKITKRGQNVTFRCDPISEHNRLYWYRQTLGQGPEFLTYFQNEAQLEKSRLLSDRFSAERPKGSFSTLEIQRTEQGDSAMYLCASSLQGTYEQYFGPGTRLTVT.

The chain couples TRBV6-5 to TRBJ1-2; a weak D match, TRBD1 (6 bases). The germline V gene encodes CDR1 MNHEY and CDR2 SVGAGI. CDR3 length: 12 residues. The V gene lost 5 bases and the J gene lost 6 bases, with 10 bases spanning the gap. The DNA for the CDR3 is TGTGCCAGCAGTCGACAGGAACATGGCTACACCTTC. Protein sequence: CASSRQEHGYTF.

This sequence joins TRBV5-1 and TRBJ1-2, with TRBD1 matching 8 bases. This CDR3 is built from 13 residues. Germline V gene lookup returns CDR1 SGHRS and CDR2 YFSETQ. Trimming cost V 0 bases and J 6 bases; bases outside gene matches: 1. The CDR3 is CASSLEQGDGYTF. DNA of the CDR3: TGCGCCAGCAGCTTGGAACAGGGGGATGGCTACACCTTC.

J is TRBJ2-5 and V is TRBV18; D not certain. Germline values: CDR1 KGHSH, CDR2 LQKENI. The V gene lost 0 bases and the J gene lost 2 bases, with 7 bases spanning the gap. This CDR3 is built from 14 residues. The CDR3 DNA reads TGTGCCAGCTCACCACCCCAAGTTCAAGAGACCCAGTACTTC. Translation: CASSPPQVQETQYF. Full variable domain (remainder filled in from reference TRBV18 and TRBJ2-5): NAGVMQNPRHLVRRRGQEARLRCSPMKGHSHVYWYRQLPEEGLKFMVYLQKENIIDESGMPKERFSAEFPKEGPSILRIQQVVRGDSAAYFCASSPPQVQETQYFGPGTRLLVL.

The V call is TRBV19, the J call TRBJ1-2; 10 bases are shared with TRBD1. J was trimmed by 0 bases and V by 11 bases; bases with no gene match: 9. The germline gives CDR1 LNHDA, CDR2 SQIVND (reference sequence). The CDR3 contains 15 residues. CDR3 nucleotide sequence: TGTGCCTCCGAGGGACAGGGGCGTTCTAACTATGGCTACACCTTC. Translating gives CASEGQGRSNYGYTF.

The chain employs TRBV30 and TRBJ2-3, with 13 bases lining up with TRBD2. The germline gives CDR1 GTSNPN, CDR2 SVGIG (reference sequence). This CDR3 is built from 15 residues. After removal of 3 bases from V and 5 bases from J, the junction contained 5 bases not matched to a gene. The CDR3 sequence is CAWSGTSGARDTQYF. In nucleotides, the CDR3 is TGTGCCTGGAGCGGGACTAGCGGGGCGAGAGATACGCAGTATTTT.

This chain connects TRBV5-6 to TRBJ2-7, with D possibly TRBD1 on 6 matching bases. CDR1 is SGHDT, CDR2 YYEEEE, per germline. The CDR3 is 16 amino acids. The ends were cut back, 0 bases at V and 6 bases at J, with 19 bases in the middle. The CDR3 sequence: CASSLGRGRGRFEQYF. In DNA form, the CDR3 reads TGTGCCAGCAGCTTGGGGCGTGGCAGGGGCCGGTTCGAGCAGTACTTC.

The chain couples TRBV29-1 to TRBJ2-2; D is unresolved. The CDR3 length is 13 residues. Looked up from germline, CDR1 is SQVTM and CDR2 is ANQGSEA. Trimming took 2 bases from V and 0 from J, leaving 4 bases between them. The CDR3 here is CSVEQANTGELFF. DNA for the CDR3: TGCAGCGTTGAACAGGCGAACACCGGGGAGCTGTTTTTT.

This chain joins TRBV11-3 and TRBJ1-1, with TRBD1 identical over 7 bases. V was clipped by 2 bases and J by 11 bases; unmatched bases: 8. Per the germline V gene, CDR1 is SGHNT and CDR2 is YENEEA. This CDR3 has 13 amino acids. CDR3 residues: CASSLRLQDRAFF. DNA for the CDR3: TGTGCCAGCAGCTTAAGGTTACAGGACAGGGCTTTCTTT.

The chain joins TRBV14 to TRBJ1-2; 8 bases align to TRBD1. J was trimmed by 3 bases and V by 4 bases; bases with no gene match: 10. Germline V gives CDR1 SGHDN, CDR2 FVKESK. The CDR3 has 16 amino acids. The CDR3 region has the DNA TGTGCCAGCAGCCCCCTAGGACAGGGATGGGACTATGGCTACACCTTC. Translated, it gives CASSPLGQGWDYGYTF.

Written as DNA, the CDR3 is TGTGCTGGACGGGGGGCGCCCCAAGAGACCCAGTACTTC. Translating gives CAGRGAPQETQYF. This rearrangement joins TRBV30 to TRBJ2-5; the D gene is possibly TRBD2 (7 bases). CDR3 length equals 13 residues. Germline assignment: CDR1 GTSNPN and CDR2 SVGIG (reference sequence).